This TCR beta chain was sequenced for a study of regulatory T cells in long-lasting Graves disease. The CDR3 is 13 residues long. V was shortened by 6 bases and J by 4 bases, with 13 bases between the two germline ends. The germline gives CDR1 SQVTM, CDR2 ANQGSEA. Time point of the sample: newly diagnosed GD, antithyroid drugs for less than 3 months. Construction of the TCR library relied on RNA isolated from PBMCs. Patients all came to the study from an endocrinology department in Xi'an, China. Sequencing libraries for TCR beta were prepared with iRepertoire HTBI primers and Arm-PCR of CDR3 regions. Via MiXCR, TCRdb re-called the multiplex PCR reads, giving one row per CDR3 protein. In the table there are 420,000 or so distinct CDR3 sequences, 16% of which are singletons. This clonotype was counted between two and nine times. These data were also reused for a study on T cells in Graves' hyperthyroidism and ophthalmopathy.

This TCR came from a woman between 18 and 29 years old with Graves disease. The chain combines TRBV29-1 with TRBJ2-1, with unresolved D. The sample consisted of peripheral blood mononuclear cells (PBMCs), taken at new diagnosis, from a patient treated with antithyroid drugs. CDR3 sequence (DNA): TGCAGCGTCTTACGGTCCAGATACAATGAGCAGTTCTTC. It specifies CSVLRSRYNEQFF.